These 25 T cell receptor beta chains originate from one sample sequenced in a study of CD8 T cells in Susac syndrome (dated by TCRdb to between 2017 and 2020). Libraries came from the immunoSEQ multiplex PCR assay. RNA was extracted using the RNeasy kit, and about 0.45 to 1 ug of the RNA was reverse transcribed with random hexamers. TCRdb itself trimmed the public reads at Q25 with fastp, ran MiXCR and retained productive beta chains. Every distinct CDR3 protein forms one entry, paired with its most common genes and DNA. The sample contains about 200,000 distinct CDR3 sequences, over 85% of them found a single time. Less than 0.11% of the sample rests with the top ten. Source material: CD4+ T cells from PBMCs. These TCRs come from a human donor in good health.

CDR3 bases: TGTGCCATCAGTGACTCAGTGAACACTGAAGCTTTCTTT. Its translation: CAISDSVNTEAFF. This chain uses TRBV10-3 with TRBJ1-1; D uncertain. Germline-derived CDR1 and CDR2 are ENHRY and SYGVKD. This CDR3 is built from 13 residues. With 3 bases removed from V and 0 bases from J, the gap between germline ends came to 5 bases.

The chain links TRBV20-1 to TRBJ1-5, with TRBD1 matching over 7 bases. The germline V gene encodes CDR1 DFQATT and CDR2 SNEGSKA (reference sequence). Trimming at V came to 3 bases and at J to 4 bases, leaving 6 bases not matched to a gene. The CDR3 contains 14 residues. CDR3 DNA: TGCAGTGCTAGTATCAGGGGGGTAAATCAGCCCCAGCATTTT. It codes for CSASIRGVNQPQHF.

The V call is TRBV20-1, the J call TRBJ2-1; D unresolved. Germline loops: CDR1 DFQATT, CDR2 SNEGSKA (reference sequence). The CDR3 has 12 amino acids. With 7 bases removed from V and 6 bases from J, the gap between germline ends came to 13 bases. This CDR3 reads CSEGSTGNEQFF. CDR3 bases: TGCAGTGAAGGAAGTACGGGCAATGAGCAGTTCTTC.

This sequence joins TRBV21-1 and TRBJ2-7. TRBV21-1 is recorded as a pseudogene. The CDR3 has 14 amino acids. CDR3 DNA: TGTGCCAGCAGCTCAAGTGGAGGCCCCTACGAGCAGTACTTC. It codes for CASSSSGGPYEQYF.

The chain links TRBV20-1 to TRBJ1-1, with D possibly TRBD1 on 5 matching bases. The V gene's germline CDR1 is DFQATT and CDR2 SNEGSKA (reference sequence). The CDR3 is made up of 14 amino acids. V dropped 0 bases and J dropped 3 bases, with 11 bases sitting between them. The CDR3, as DNA: TGCAGTGCTAGAGATCCCAGGGCATACACTGAAGCTTTCTTT. Translating gives CSARDPRAYTEAFF.

The chain links TRBV24-1 to TRBJ2-7; no clear D. Germline V CDR1 and CDR2: KGHDR, SFDVKD. There are 10 residues in the CDR3. Trimming shortened V by 9 bases and J by 5 bases, and 7 bases separated the two germline ends. In DNA form, the CDR3 reads TGTGCCACCCCGGTGAACGAGCAGTACTTC. Translating it yields CATPVNEQYF.

The V call is TRBV3-1, the J call TRBJ2-6, with no clear D. V shed 5 bases and J shed 0 bases, with 14 bases lying between them. Germline V gives CDR1 LGHDT, CDR2 YNNKEL (reference sequence). The CDR3 extends over 17 amino acids. The CDR3 loop is CASSYKGPLSGANVLTF. Here the CDR3 DNA reads TGTGCCAGCAGCTACAAGGGCCCACTCTCTGGGGCCAACGTCCTGACTTTC. Variable domain in full (rest from reference TRBV3-1 and TRBJ2-6): DTAVSQTPKYLVTQMGNDKSIKCEQNLGHDTMYWYKQDSKKFLKIMFSYNNKELIINETVPNRFSPKSPDKAHLNLHINSLELGDSAVYFCASSYKGPLSGANVLTFGAGSRLTVL.

CDR3 region: CASSARGAAKNIQYF. The DNA of the CDR3 is TGTGCCAGTAGCGCAAGAGGGGCGGCCAAAAACATTCAGTACTTC. This rearrangement joins TRBV19 to TRBJ2-4; D may correspond to TRBD1 or TRBD2 (5 bases each). The germline V gene encodes CDR1 LNHDA and CDR2 SQIVND (reference sequence). The CDR3 is made up of 15 amino acids. Trimming left V 6 bases short and J 1 base short, with 13 bases between. The full variable domain, with the rest looked up from reference TRBV19 and TRBJ2-4, is DGGITQSPKYLFRKEGQNVTLSCEQNLNHDAMYWYRQDPGQGLRLIYYSQIVNDFQKGDIAEGYSVSREKKESFPLTVTSAQKNPTAFYLCASSARGAAKNIQYFGAGTRLSVL.

The CDR3 DNA reads TGCAGTGCTAGAGTGCAGCGGGAGTATCGTGAGCAGTTCTTC. Its translation: CSARVQREYREQFF. The V call is TRBV20-1, the J call TRBJ2-1; TRBD2 agrees at 8 bases. The CDR3 runs to 14 residues. CDR1 and CDR2 (germline): DFQATT, SNEGSKA (reference sequence). Unmatched junction bases numbered 8, after V lost 1 base and J lost 9 bases.

The J gene is TRBJ1-1, the V gene TRBV28; D is ambiguous. This CDR3 is 11 amino acids long. Looked up from germline, CDR1 is MDHEN and CDR2 is SYDVKM. Trimming shortened V by 6 bases and J by 1 base, and 3 bases separated the two germline ends. DNA of the CDR3: TGTGCCAGCAGGACGAACACTGAAGCTTTCTTT. Protein sequence: CASRTNTEAFF. The whole variable domain, filled in from reference TRBV28 and TRBJ1-1, reads DVKVTQSSRYLVKRTGEKVFLECVQDMDHENMFWYRQDPGLGLRLIYFSYDVKMKEKGDIPEGYSVSREKKERFSLILESASTNQTSMYLCASRTNTEAFFGQGTRLTVV.

This sequence joins TRBV20-1 and TRBJ1-1; 12 positions agree with TRBD1. There are 12 residues in the CDR3. Germline values: CDR1 DFQATT, CDR2 SNEGSKA (reference sequence). The CDR3 DNA sequence: TGCAGCCAACCCGGGACAGGGGGCAAAGCTTTCTTT. Residues: CSQPGTGGKAFF.

V usage is TRBV11-2 and J usage is TRBJ2-3; TRBD1 matches at 9 bases. V shed 8 bases and J 7 bases; nucleotides not matched to a gene: 13. The CDR3 is 15 residues long. CDR1 SGHAT and CDR2 FQNNGV come from the germline V gene. Written as DNA, the CDR3 is TGTGCCAGCGCACAGGGGGCGGGCGCTCACAATACGCAGTATTTT. Encoded protein: CASAQGAGAHNTQYF.

The chain links TRBV6-2 or TRBV6-3 to TRBJ2-7; weak D call: TRBD1 (5 bases). With 2 bases removed from V and 4 bases from J, the gap between germline ends came to 24 bases. CDR3 length equals 18 residues. Germline CDR1 MNHEY, CDR2 SVGEGT. CDR3 protein: CASSYAPLWNAGKYEQYF. In DNA, the CDR3 is TGTGCCAGCAGTTACGCCCCTCTTTGGAATGCAGGGAAATACGAGCAGTACTTC.

V and J are TRBV12-3 or TRBV12-4 and TRBJ1-2, with TRBD1 identical over 8 bases. The CDR3 contains 14 residues. V shed 6 bases and J 5 bases; nucleotides not matched to a gene: 8. CDR3 protein: CASRGDRWNYGYTF. CDR3 bases: TGTGCCAGCAGGGGGGACAGGTGGAATTATGGCTACACCTTC.

The V and J genes are TRBV5-4 and TRBJ2-5; D is undetermined. CDR3 length equals 14 residues. Germline loops: CDR1 SGHNT, CDR2 YYREEE (reference sequence). Trimming removed 1 base at V and 5 bases at J, with 12 bases between. The CDR3 DNA follows: TGTGCCAGCAGCTTGAGGCTAGTCGTCGAGACCCAGTACTTC. Its translation is CASSLRLVVETQYF.

The chain carries TRBV5-1 and TRBJ2-7; 10 bases line up with TRBD2. With V trimmed by 7 bases and J by 1 base, 5 bases remained unmatched. The CDR3 sequence is 14 residues long. Germline CDR1 and CDR2: SGHRS and YFSETQ. CDR3 sequence: CASVSGRKSYEQYV. The CDR3 region has the DNA TGCGCCAGCGTTAGCGGGAGGAAATCCTACGAGCAGTACGTC.

V gene TRBV19 combines with J gene TRBJ2-2, with 7 bases identical to TRBD1. V was clipped by 6 bases and J by 0 bases; unmatched bases: 7. Germline CDR1 and CDR2: LNHDA and SQIVND (reference sequence). The length of the CDR3 is 16 residues. The CDR3 region has the DNA TGTGCCAGTAGGCCTCGGACAGGCACGAACACCGGGGAGCTGTTTTTT. Translating it yields CASRPRTGTNTGELFF.

The V call is TRBV18, the J call TRBJ1-1, with TRBD1 as a possible D gene (6 bases). The CDR3 length is 15 residues. With 2 bases removed from V and 3 bases from J, the gap between germline ends came to 13 bases. CDR1 KGHSH and CDR2 LQKENI come from the germline V gene. The DNA for the CDR3 is TGTGCCAGCTCACCAAGGTTACAGGGTCACACTGAAGCTTTCTTT. It codes for CASSPRLQGHTEAFF.

The rearrangement links TRBV29-1 to TRBJ1-1, with 9 bases that match TRBD1. The CDR3 is made up of 14 amino acids. Germline V gives CDR1 SQVTM, CDR2 ANQGSEA. The junction had 5 bases not matched to a gene; V was cut back by 5 bases and J by 1 base. The CDR3 DNA sequence: TGCAGCGTTACGGGACAGGGAAAGAACACTGAAGCTTTCTTT. Translation: CSVTGQGKNTEAFF.

The rearrangement joins TRBV20-1 to TRBJ2-1, with 11 bases aligning to TRBD2. The CDR3 is 15 residues long. The J segment lost 5 bases and the V segment lost 0 bases, leaving 3 bases of the junction unmatched. Looked up from germline, CDR1 is DFQATT and CDR2 is SNEGSKA (reference sequence). CDR3 sequence: CSARDPSGRNNEQFF. In DNA form, the CDR3 reads TGCAGTGCTAGAGATCCTAGCGGGAGGAACAATGAGCAGTTCTTC.

The chain has TRBV20-1 and TRBJ1-2, with 7 bases matching TRBD1. The CDR3 is made up of 13 amino acids. The ends lost 0 bases at V and 7 bases at J; junction bases unmatched: 5. Germline V gene sequence: CDR1 DFQATT, CDR2 SNEGSKA (reference sequence). The CDR3 region is CSARDQTGTGYTF. CDR3 coding DNA: TGCAGTGCTAGAGATCAGACAGGGACTGGCTACACCTTC.

This sequence joins TRBV10-1 and TRBJ1-5; TRBD1 matches 9 bases. Germline-derived CDR1 and CDR2 are WNHNN and SYGVQD (reference sequence). The CDR3 extends over 15 amino acids. The V and J ends lost 6 bases and 4 bases, in that order; junction bases with no gene match: 7. CDR3 residues: CASRQGQGMNQPQHF. For the CDR3, the DNA is TGCGCCAGCAGACAGGGACAGGGAATGAATCAGCCCCAGCATTTT.

The chain couples TRBV7-8 to TRBJ1-5; D unclear. The CDR3 loop spans 14 amino acids. Germline V gene lookup returns CDR1 SGHVS and CDR2 FQNEAQ. The V and J ends lost 6 bases and 4 bases respectively, with 13 bases between them. The CDR3 is CASRRSGVNQPQHF. DNA of the CDR3: TGTGCCAGCAGAAGATCGGGAGTTAATCAGCCCCAGCATTTT.

The V call is TRBV12-3 or TRBV12-4, the J call TRBJ2-4; D is possibly TRBD2 (5 bases). V was clipped by 3 bases and J by 5 bases, with 11 bases between them. CDR3 length: 14 amino acids. The CDR3 loop is CASSFGRAENIQYF. The CDR3 region has the DNA TGTGCCAGCAGTTTTGGGCGGGCGGAAAACATTCAGTACTTC.

This rearrangement joins TRBV7-2 to TRBJ2-7, with no clear D. Trimming stripped 5 bases from V and 7 bases from J, with 12 bases between. Per germline, CDR1 SGHTA and CDR2 FQGNSA. The CDR3 covers 12 residues. The chain's CDR3 is CASSVPNLEQYF. CDR3 sequence (DNA): TGTGCCAGCAGCGTCCCTAACCTTGAGCAGTACTTC.